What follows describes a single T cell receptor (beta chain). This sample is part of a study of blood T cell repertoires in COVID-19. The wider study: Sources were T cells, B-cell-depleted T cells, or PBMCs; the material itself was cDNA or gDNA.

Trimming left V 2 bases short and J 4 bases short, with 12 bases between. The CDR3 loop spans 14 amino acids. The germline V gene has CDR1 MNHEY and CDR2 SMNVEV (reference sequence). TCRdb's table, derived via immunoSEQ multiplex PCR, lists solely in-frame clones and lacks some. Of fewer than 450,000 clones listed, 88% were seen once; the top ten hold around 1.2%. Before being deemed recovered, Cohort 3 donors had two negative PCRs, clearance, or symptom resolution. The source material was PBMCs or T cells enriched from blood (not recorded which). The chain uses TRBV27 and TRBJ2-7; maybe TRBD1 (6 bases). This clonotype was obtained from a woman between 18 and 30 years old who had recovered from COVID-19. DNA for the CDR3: TGTGCCAGCAGTTTACCCGGACAGATATACGAGCAGTACTTC. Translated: CASSLPGQIYEQYF.